Listed here are 8 T cell receptor beta chains from one sample, sequenced in a study of OX40 agonist ivuxolimab in advanced cancers. Sequenced by immunoSEQ multiplex PCR; TCRdb stores in-frame clones only, minus some. The data contain more than 75,000 clones, 87% of them singletons. The sequencing used CD4+ or CD8+ T cells sorted from blood, collected in a trial of the OX40 agonist ivuxolimab. Receptor source: an adult with an advanced solid tumor such as melanoma, head and neck, liver or kidney cancer.

This chain connects TRBV7-2 to TRBJ1-1; D unresolved. The CDR3 contains 13 residues. Looked up from germline, CDR1 is SGHTA and CDR2 is FQGNSA. The V and J ends lost 2 bases and 1 base respectively, with 5 bases between them. The CDR3 protein is CASSLSGNTEAFF. CDR3 DNA sequence: TGTGCCAGCAGCTTATCCGGGAACACTGAAGCTTTCTTT.

V usage is TRBV27 and J usage is TRBJ1-2; 9 bases map to TRBD1. The junction had 2 bases not matched to a gene; V was cut back by 1 base and J by 5 bases. The germline V gene encodes CDR1 MNHEY and CDR2 SMNVEV (reference sequence). The CDR3 has 14 residues. CDR3 residues: CASSLLGTGYGYTF. The DNA of the CDR3 is TGTGCCAGCAGTTTATTAGGGACAGGGTATGGCTACACCTTC.

V gene TRBV19 combines with J gene TRBJ2-1, with 12 bases aligning to TRBD2. Germline V gene sequence: CDR1 LNHDA, CDR2 SQIVND (reference sequence). The trim removed 5 bases at V and 7 bases at J, leaving 15 bases unmatched. This CDR3 is built from 18 residues. CDR3: CASSAGLAGAGQSNEQFF. CDR3 nucleotides: TGTGCCAGTAGTGCGGGACTAGCGGGTGCCGGGCAATCGAATGAGCAGTTCTTC.

The chain combines TRBV7-9 with TRBJ2-2, with 9 positions matching TRBD1. The trim removed 5 bases at V and 0 bases at J, leaving 7 bases unmatched. The CDR3 consists of 17 residues. CDR1 is SEHNR, CDR2 FQNEAQ, per germline (reference sequence). The CDR3 loop is CASSPKTGGSNTGELFF. CDR3 nucleotide sequence: TGTGCCAGCAGCCCAAAGACAGGGGGTTCGAACACCGGGGAGCTGTTTTTT.

This clone has only a few counts. The CDR3: CASIPHRDTEAFF. The CDR3 DNA sequence: TGTGCCAGCATCCCACATCGCGACACTGAAGCTTTCTTT. This chain connects TRBV2 to TRBJ1-1, with D uncertain. Looked up from germline, CDR1 is SNHLY and CDR2 is FYNNEI. Trimming stripped 7 bases from V and 3 bases from J, with 12 bases between. CDR3 size: 13 residues.

The V gene is TRBV10-2, the J gene TRBJ2-1, with 10 bases fitting TRBD2. Per the germline V gene, CDR1 is WSHSY and CDR2 is SAAADI. The CDR3 extends over 14 amino acids. V dropped 7 bases and J dropped 5; count of bases not matched to a gene: 5. CDR3 bases: TGCGCCAGCACGGCTAGCGGGGGCAACAATGAGCAGTTCTTC. Its translation: CASTASGGNNEQFF.

This sequence joins TRBV2 and TRBJ2-1, with 9 bases aligning to TRBD1. Germline-derived CDR1 and CDR2 are SNHLY and FYNNEI. V shed 5 bases and J 7 bases; nucleotides not matched to a gene: 9. This CDR3 spans 15 amino acids. The CDR3 sequence: CASSLPGQGWNEQFF. Here the CDR3 DNA reads TGTGCCAGCAGTCTACCGGGACAGGGATGGAATGAGCAGTTCTTC.

V is TRBV6-5 and J is TRBJ1-2; D not resolved. The germline CDR1 and CDR2 sequences are MNHEY and SVGAGI. V was clipped by 0 bases and J by 8 bases, with 13 bases between them. The CDR3 is made up of 14 amino acids. The CDR3: CASSYSFDRFGYTF. In DNA form, the CDR3 reads TGTGCCAGCAGTTACTCCTTCGATCGGTTCGGCTACACCTTC.